Presented here are 4 T cell receptor beta chains from one specimen sequenced in a study of tissue T cells after allogeneic stem cell transplantation. Described time point: mouse harvest day 14 after allogeneic transplant. Each mouse received 10^7 T-cell-depleted marrow cells plus 10^6 splenic CD5+ T cells by tail vein. Assay used: immunoSEQ multiplex PCR; TCRdb lists only in-frame clones, some missing. The repertoire holds 4,000 to 6,000 clones, roughly a third seen once, with around 4.3% in the top ten. Material for sequencing was skin. The receptors derive from a female BALB/c mouse given C57BL/6 T cells with graft-versus-host disease after an allogeneic hematopoietic cell transplant.

To note about this clone: Germline and genes: mouse. Sequencing ends 1 residue short of the CDR3 end; the germline J gene provides the rest. The chain carries TRBV26 and TRBJ1-1; D unresolved. With 4 bases removed from V and 0 bases from J, the gap between germline ends came to 9 bases. Germline V gene data show CDR1 as KGHPV and CDR2 as FQNQEV (reference sequence). CDR3 size: 14 residues. The CDR3 DNA, read in part, is TGTGCCAGCAGTCAGACAAATGCAAACACAGAAGTCTTC. It is translated as CASSQTNANTEVF. The complete CDR3 protein is CASSQTNANTEVFF.

This clone was seen once. Mouse gene names apply. The sequenced fragment ends 1 residue before the CDR3 boundary, so the rest is inferred from the germline J gene. The J gene is TRBJ2-2, the V gene TRBV3; perhaps TRBD2 as D (5 bases). Trimming took off 2 bases at V and 5 bases at J, with 12 bases between the two ends. The length of the CDR3 is 15 residues. The V gene's germline CDR1 is SNHLY and CDR2 FYNGKV (reference sequence). CDR3 region: CASSLSPMGTGQLYF. The CDR3 DNA, read in part, is TGTGCCAGCAGCTTAAGCCCCATGGGGACCGGGCAGCTCTAC.

This clone was detected only a few times. Genes here carry mouse names. Read sequence stops 1 residue before the CDR3 end, and the germline J gene provides the missing end. The rearrangement uses TRBV26 and TRBJ1-1; TRBD1 might be the D (6 bases). From germline, CDR1 is KGHPV and CDR2 FQNQEV (reference sequence). The V end was cut by 2 bases, the J end by 0 bases, with 7 bases between. The CDR3 length is 14 residues. The sequenced part of the CDR3 DNA is TGTGCCAGCAGTCTGAGGGGGACAAACACAGAAGTCTTC. This sequence encodes CASSLRGTNTEVF. The full CDR3 protein reads CASSLRGTNTEVFF.

A word on this clone: These gene names are mouse names. The CDR3 extends 1 residue past the end of the read, so its final part is completed from the germline J gene. This chain uses TRBV26 with TRBJ2-7; D perhaps matches TRBD1 (6 bases). Germline-derived CDR1 and CDR2 are KGHPV and FQNQEV (reference sequence). This CDR3 spans 13 amino acids. V lost 5 bases and J 4 bases, leaving 12 bases between the germline ends. CDR3 DNA, as far as it was read: TGTGCCAGCAGTGGGACAACTGATTATGAACAGTAC. Translating gives CASSGTTDYEQY. In full, the CDR3 reads CASSGTTDYEQYF. The full variable domain, its missing parts supplied by reference TRBV26 and TRBJ2-7, is NSKVIQTPRYLVKGQGQKAKMRCIPEKGHPVVFWYQQNKNNEFKFLINFQNQEVLQQIDMTEKRFSAECPSNSPCSLEIQSSEAGDSALYLCASSGTTDYEQYFGPGTRLTVL.